This TCR beta chain was sequenced for a study of cytomegalovirus exposure and HLA in healthy donors. The primer mix had 60 Vbeta and 13 Jbeta primers. Using immunoSEQ multiplex PCR, the repertoire was profiled, and TCRdb retains in-frame clones only, with some absent. This sample carries around 120,000 clones, roughly 84% of them seen once, and the ten largest clones take under 2%. Sequenced sample: PBMCs. The source is a boy under 18 in good health and CMV-seronegative.

For the CDR3, the DNA is TGTGCCAGCAGTTCAAACAGGGCGGCGAATGAAAAACTGTTTTTT. This translates into CASSSNRAANEKLFF. The chain employs TRBV27 and TRBJ1-4, with D possibly matching TRBD1 (6 bases). Germline V lookup: CDR1 MNHEY, CDR2 SMNVEV (reference sequence). CDR3 size: 15 residues. The V end was cut by 4 bases, the J end by 5 bases, with 14 bases between.